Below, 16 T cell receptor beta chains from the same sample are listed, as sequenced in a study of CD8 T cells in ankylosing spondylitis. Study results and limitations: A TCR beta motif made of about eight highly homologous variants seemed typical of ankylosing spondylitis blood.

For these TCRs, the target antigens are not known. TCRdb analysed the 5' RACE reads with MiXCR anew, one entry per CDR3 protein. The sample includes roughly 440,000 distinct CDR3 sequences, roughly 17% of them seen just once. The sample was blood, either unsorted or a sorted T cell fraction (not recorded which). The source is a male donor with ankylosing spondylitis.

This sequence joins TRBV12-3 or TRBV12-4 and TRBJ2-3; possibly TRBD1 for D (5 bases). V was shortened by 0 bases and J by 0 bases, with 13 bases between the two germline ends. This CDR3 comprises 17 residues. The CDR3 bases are TGTGCCAGCAGTTTAGCGCATTCGACAGCTAGCACAGATACGCAGTATTTT. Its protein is CASSLAHSTASTDTQYF.

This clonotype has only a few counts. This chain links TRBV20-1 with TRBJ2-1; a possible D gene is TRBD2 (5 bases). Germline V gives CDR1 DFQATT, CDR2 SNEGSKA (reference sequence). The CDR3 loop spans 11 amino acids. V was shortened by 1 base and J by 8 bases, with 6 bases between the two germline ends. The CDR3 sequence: CSARGGDEQFF. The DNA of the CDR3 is TGCAGTGCTAGAGGGGGAGATGAGCAGTTCTTC.

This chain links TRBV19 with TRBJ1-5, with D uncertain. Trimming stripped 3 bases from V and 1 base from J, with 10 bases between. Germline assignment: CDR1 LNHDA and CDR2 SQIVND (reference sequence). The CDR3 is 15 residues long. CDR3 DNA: TGTGCCAGTAGTATGGCAGGAGGGAGCAATCAGCCCCAGCATTTT. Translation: CASSMAGGSNQPQHF.

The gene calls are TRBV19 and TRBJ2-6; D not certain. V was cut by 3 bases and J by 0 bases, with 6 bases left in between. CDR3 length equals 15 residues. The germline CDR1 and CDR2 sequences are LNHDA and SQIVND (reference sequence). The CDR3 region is CASSMENSGANVLTF. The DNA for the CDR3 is TGTGCCAGTAGTATGGAGAACTCTGGGGCCAACGTCCTGACTTTC.

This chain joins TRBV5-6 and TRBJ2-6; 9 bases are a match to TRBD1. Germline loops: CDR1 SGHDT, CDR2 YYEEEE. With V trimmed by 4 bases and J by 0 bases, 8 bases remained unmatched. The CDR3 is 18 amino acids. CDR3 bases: TGTGCCAGCAGCAAGTTAACAGGGGGCGCCTCTGGGGCCAACGTCCTGACTTTC. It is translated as CASSKLTGGASGANVLTF.

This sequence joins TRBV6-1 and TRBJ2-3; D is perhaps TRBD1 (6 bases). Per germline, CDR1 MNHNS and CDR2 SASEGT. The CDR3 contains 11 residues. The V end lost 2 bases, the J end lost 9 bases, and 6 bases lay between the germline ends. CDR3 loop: CASSERGTQYF. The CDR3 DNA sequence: TGTGCCAGCAGTGAAAGGGGGACGCAGTATTTT.

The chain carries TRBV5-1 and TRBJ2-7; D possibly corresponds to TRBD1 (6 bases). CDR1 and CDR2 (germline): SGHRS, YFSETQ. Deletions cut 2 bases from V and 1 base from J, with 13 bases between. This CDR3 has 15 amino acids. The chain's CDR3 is CASSFSAGASYEQYF. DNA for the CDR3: TGCGCCAGCAGCTTTTCGGCAGGGGCATCCTACGAGCAGTACTTC.

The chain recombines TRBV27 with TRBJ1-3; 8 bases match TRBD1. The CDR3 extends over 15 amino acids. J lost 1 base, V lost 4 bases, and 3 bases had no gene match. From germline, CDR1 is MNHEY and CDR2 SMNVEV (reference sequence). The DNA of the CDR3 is TGTGCCAGCAGTTCCAGGGGGCTTTCTGGAAACACCATATATTTT. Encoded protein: CASSSRGLSGNTIYF.

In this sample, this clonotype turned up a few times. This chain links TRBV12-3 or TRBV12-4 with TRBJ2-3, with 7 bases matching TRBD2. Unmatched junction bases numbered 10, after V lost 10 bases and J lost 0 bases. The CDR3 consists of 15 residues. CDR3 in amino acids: CAINQRGLSTDTQYF. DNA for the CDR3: TGTGCCATCAACCAGCGGGGCCTAAGCACAGATACGCAGTATTTT.

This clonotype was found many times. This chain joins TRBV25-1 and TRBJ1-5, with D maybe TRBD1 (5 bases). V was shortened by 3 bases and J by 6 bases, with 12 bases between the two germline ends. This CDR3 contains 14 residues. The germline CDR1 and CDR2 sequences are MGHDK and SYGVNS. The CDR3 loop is CASSDYGGSQPQHF. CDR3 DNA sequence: TGTGCCAGCAGTGATTACGGGGGGAGTCAGCCCCAGCATTTT.

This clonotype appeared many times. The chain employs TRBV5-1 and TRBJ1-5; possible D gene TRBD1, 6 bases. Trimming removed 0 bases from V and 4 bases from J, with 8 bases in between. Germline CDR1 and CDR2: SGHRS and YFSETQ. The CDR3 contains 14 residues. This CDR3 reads CASSLEGTNQPQHF. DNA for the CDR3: TGCGCCAGCAGCTTGGAGGGGACAAATCAGCCCCAGCATTTT. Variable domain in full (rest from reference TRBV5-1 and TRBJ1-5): KAGVTQTPRYLIKTRGQQVTLSCSPISGHRSVSWYQQTPGQGLQFLFEYFSETQRNKGNFPGRFSGRQFSNSRSEMNVSTLELGDSALYLCASSLEGTNQPQHFGDGTRLSIL.

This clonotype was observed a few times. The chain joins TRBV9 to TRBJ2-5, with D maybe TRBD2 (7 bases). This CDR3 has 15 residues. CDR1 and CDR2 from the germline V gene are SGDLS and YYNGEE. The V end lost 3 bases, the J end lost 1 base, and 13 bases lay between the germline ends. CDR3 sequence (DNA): TGTGCCAGCAGCGAAGGGGGGGGGACCCAAGAGACCCAGTACTTC. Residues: CASSEGGGTQETQYF. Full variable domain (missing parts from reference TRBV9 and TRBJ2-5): DSGVTQTPKHLITATGQRVTLRCSPRSGDLSVYWYQQSLDQGLQFLIQYYNGEERAKGNILERFSAQQFPDLHSELNLSSLELGDSALYFCASSEGGGTQETQYFGPGTRLLVL.

The CDR3 bases are TGTGCCAGCAGCTGGGGGATCCAAGAGACCCAGTACTTC. It codes for CASSWGIQETQYF. The chain couples TRBV7-9 to TRBJ2-5; D assignment may be TRBD1 or TRBD2 (5 bases each). Per germline, CDR1 SEHNR and CDR2 FQNEAQ (reference sequence). Between the trimmed V and J ends, which lost 4 bases and 1 base, there was a span of 7 bases. The CDR3 consists of 13 residues.

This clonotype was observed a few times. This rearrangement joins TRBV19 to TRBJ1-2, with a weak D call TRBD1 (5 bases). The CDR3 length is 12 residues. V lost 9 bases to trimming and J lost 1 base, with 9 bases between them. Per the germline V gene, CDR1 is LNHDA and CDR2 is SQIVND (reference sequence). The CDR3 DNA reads TGTGCCAGCCAGGGCGGTAACTATGGCTACACCTTC. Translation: CASQGGNYGYTF.

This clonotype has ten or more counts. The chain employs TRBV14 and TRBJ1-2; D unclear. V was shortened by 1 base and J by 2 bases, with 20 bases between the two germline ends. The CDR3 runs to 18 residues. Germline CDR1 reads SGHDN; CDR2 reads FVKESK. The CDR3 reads CASSQGPAASPRNYGYTF. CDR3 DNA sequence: TGTGCCAGCAGCCAAGGTCCGGCAGCCTCCCCGCGGAACTATGGCTACACCTTC. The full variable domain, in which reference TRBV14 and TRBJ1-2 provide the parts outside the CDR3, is EAGVTQFPSHSVIEKGQTVTLRCDPISGHDNLYWYRRVMGKEIKFLLHFVKESKQDESGMPNNRFLAERTGGTYSTLKVQPAELEDSGVYFCASSQGPAASPRNYGYTFGSGTRLTVV.

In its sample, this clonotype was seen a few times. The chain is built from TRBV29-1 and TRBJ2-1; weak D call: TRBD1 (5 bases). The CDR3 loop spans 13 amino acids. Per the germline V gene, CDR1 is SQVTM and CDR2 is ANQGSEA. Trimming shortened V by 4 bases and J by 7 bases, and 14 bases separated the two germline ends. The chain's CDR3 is CSVGRVGRNEQFF. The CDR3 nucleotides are TGCAGCGTTGGCAGGGTAGGTAGGAATGAGCAGTTCTTC.